Each of the 14 T cell receptor beta chains below was sequenced from the same sample in a study of vaccination effects on CD4 cells after COVID-19. The data were produced by immunoSEQ multiplex PCR, yet TCRdb's version contains in-frame clones alone and is incomplete. The profile covers around 81,000 clones, with more than 60% appearing a single time and around 1% taken by the ten largest. Antigen specificity for these receptors is unknown. With the ViraFEST assay, the study expanded antigen-specific CD4+ T cells using viral peptide pools, then sequenced them. CD4+ T cells were isolated after around 10 days of culture. Either the mRNA-1273 or the BNT162b2 vaccine was given to participants as two doses. The source material was CD4+ T cells from PBMCs cultured with HCoV-OC43 spike peptides, sampled after COVID-19 vaccination. The sample's subset: HCoV-OC43 spike overlapping peptide pool stimulation. The receptors come from a human donor who received a COVID-19 vaccine.

This chain joins TRBV11-1 and TRBJ2-7; possible D gene TRBD2, 5 bases. V lost 1 base, J lost 2 bases, and 15 bases lay in between. Germline V gives CDR1 SGHAT, CDR2 FQDESV (reference sequence). CDR3 length: 16 amino acids. CDR3 sequence (DNA): TGTGCCAGCAGCTTAGGAGCGTCGGACGGGACCTACGAGCAGTACGTC. Translated: CASSLGASDGTYEQYV.

This chain joins TRBV7-3 and TRBJ2-2, with unresolved D. The CDR3 has 15 amino acids. V lost 0 bases and J lost 4, with 9 bases in between. Germline values: CDR1 SGHTA, CDR2 FQGTGA. CDR3 in DNA: TGTGCCAGCAGCTTAACTATTCTGGGCACCGGGGAGCTGTTTTTT. The encoded protein is CASSLTILGTGELFF.

The chain carries TRBV27 and TRBJ1-2, with 10 bases matching TRBD1. Germline CDR1 reads MNHEY; CDR2 reads SMNVEV (reference sequence). This CDR3 spans 14 amino acids. V was clipped by 6 bases and J by 6 bases; unmatched bases: 7. The chain's CDR3 is CASRSTGTGDGYTF. The CDR3 DNA is TGTGCCAGCAGATCGACAGGGACAGGGGATGGCTACACCTTC.

The chain employs TRBV12-3 or TRBV12-4 and TRBJ2-2; unclear D gene. This CDR3 comprises 13 residues. With 3 bases removed from V and 5 bases from J, the gap between germline ends came to 7 bases. The CDR3: CASSLRSTGELFF. The CDR3 DNA reads as TGTGCCAGCAGTTTGAGGAGTACCGGGGAGCTGTTTTTT.

The count of this clone is one. The rearrangement links TRBV5-1 to TRBJ2-6, with a tentative D call TRBD1 (7 bases). Germline V lookup: CDR1 SGHRS, CDR2 YFSETQ. The ends were cut back, 4 bases at V and 0 bases at J, with 17 bases in the middle. The CDR3 runs to 18 residues. CDR3 nucleotides: TGCGCCAGCAGCCCCCGAGGAGGGGGCCTCTCTGGGGCCAACGTCCTGACTTTC. Its protein product is CASSPRGGGLSGANVLTF.

With respect to this clone: The same CDR3 also results from other DNA sequences found in this sample. The rearrangement uses TRBV28 and TRBJ2-4; 10 nucleotides align to TRBD2. Germline V CDR1 and CDR2: MDHEN, SYDVKM. V shed 2 bases, J shed 0 bases, and the junction held 1 base outside the gene matches. The CDR3 length is 16 residues. DNA for the CDR3: TGTGCCAGCAGTTTAAGCGGGGGGGTAGCCAAAAACATTCAGTACTTC. Translation: CASSLSGGVAKNIQYF.

The chain links TRBV28 to TRBJ2-7; D gene unclear. CDR3 length equals 15 residues. V was cut by 5 bases and J by 0 bases, with 14 bases left in between. Germline V gene lookup returns CDR1 MDHEN and CDR2 SYDVKM. The CDR3 here is CASSPRRVSSYEQYV. The CDR3 DNA follows: TGTGCCAGCAGTCCCCGACGGGTGAGCTCCTACGAGCAGTACGTC.

This clone showed up just once. The chain recombines TRBV7-3 with TRBJ2-1, with D tentatively TRBD2 (6 bases). V lost 5 bases to trimming and J lost 7 bases, with 12 bases between them. Germline CDR1 reads SGHTA; CDR2 reads FQGTGA. The CDR3 contains 13 residues. CDR3 in amino acids: CASSRGFGNEQFF. The CDR3 DNA reads as TGTGCCAGCAGCCGGGGGTTTGGAAATGAGCAGTTCTTC.

The genes are TRBV5-6 and TRBJ1-2; D possibly corresponds to TRBD1 (6 bases). Trimming removed 5 bases at V and 4 bases at J, with 18 bases between. Germline-derived CDR1 and CDR2 are SGHDT and YYEEEE. This CDR3 contains 15 residues. The CDR3: CASRELGGAGYGYTF. The CDR3 DNA follows: TGTGCCAGCAGGGAGTTGGGGGGGGCCGGCTATGGCTACACCTTC.

The V and J genes are TRBV2 and TRBJ2-1, with TRBD2 as a possible D gene (6 bases). Germline loops: CDR1 SNHLY, CDR2 FYNNEI. The V gene lost 6 bases and the J gene lost 7 bases, with 16 bases spanning the gap. This CDR3 region has 14 residues. CDR3 loop: CASSLPGGGNEQFF. In nucleotides, the CDR3 is TGTGCCAGCAGCCTACCCGGGGGAGGTAATGAGCAGTTCTTC.

The V gene is TRBV7-8, the J gene TRBJ2-1; 8 bases agree with TRBD2. CDR1 and CDR2 (germline): SGHVS, FQNEAQ. Trimming removed 4 bases from V and 9 bases from J; junction bases left unmatched: 11. The CDR3 runs to 15 residues. The CDR3 nucleotides read TGTGCCAGCAGCTCCCCCGGGCGGGGGGCGAGTGAGCAGTTCTTC. Encoded protein: CASSSPGRGASEQFF.

This clone appeared a few times. This chain uses TRBV4-2 with TRBJ2-6; either TRBD1 or TRBD2 may fit D (5 bases each). Germline CDR1 is LGHNA and CDR2 is YNFKEQ. The CDR3 consists of 19 residues. V shed 2 bases and J shed 0 bases, with 17 bases lying between them. The CDR3 reads CASSQPRDKGASGANVLTF. As DNA, the CDR3 is TGTGCCAGCAGCCAACCCAGGGATAAGGGAGCCTCTGGGGCCAACGTCCTGACTTTC.

This clone has a single count. The rearrangement links TRBV21-1 to TRBJ2-3; no DNA check was done on the table's D call, TRBD1. TRBV21-1 is marked as a pseudogene. The CDR3 is made up of 14 amino acids. The CDR3, as DNA: TGTGCCAGCAGAAGGGACAGGGGTCAGGATACGCAGTATTTT. As protein: CASRRDRGQDTQYF.

The chain joins TRBV12-3 or TRBV12-4 to TRBJ2-4, with D unclear. V was shortened by 2 bases and J by 8 bases, with 7 bases between the two germline ends. The CDR3 has 12 residues. The DNA for the CDR3 is TGTGCCAGCAGTTTAAGGGTGCACATTCAGTACTTC. This translates into CASSLRVHIQYF.